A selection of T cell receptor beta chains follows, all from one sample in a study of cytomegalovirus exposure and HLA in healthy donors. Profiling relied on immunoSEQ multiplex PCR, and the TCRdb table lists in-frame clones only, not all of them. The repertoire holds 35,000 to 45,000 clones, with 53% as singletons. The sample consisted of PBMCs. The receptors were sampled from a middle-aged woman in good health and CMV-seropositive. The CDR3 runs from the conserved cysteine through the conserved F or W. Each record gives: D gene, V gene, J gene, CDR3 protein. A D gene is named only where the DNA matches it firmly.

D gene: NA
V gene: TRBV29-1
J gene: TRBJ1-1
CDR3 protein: CSGGHTEAFF

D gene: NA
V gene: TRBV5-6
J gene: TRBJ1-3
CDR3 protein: CASSLDRLGNTIYF

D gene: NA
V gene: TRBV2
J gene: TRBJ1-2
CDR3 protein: CASSPNSNYGYTF

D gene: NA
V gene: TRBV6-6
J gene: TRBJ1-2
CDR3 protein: CASSTGTLAYYGYTF

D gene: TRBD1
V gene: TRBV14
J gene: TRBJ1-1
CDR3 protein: CASSPRTGLLNTEAFF

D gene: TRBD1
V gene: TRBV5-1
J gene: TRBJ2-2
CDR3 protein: CASSYGTATGELFF

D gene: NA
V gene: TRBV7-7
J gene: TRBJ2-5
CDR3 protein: CASSPSGETQYF

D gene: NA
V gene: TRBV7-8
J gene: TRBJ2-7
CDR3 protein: CASSLDGGRGEQYF

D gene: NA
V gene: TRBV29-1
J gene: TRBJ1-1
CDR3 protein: CSAVGRSNTEAFF

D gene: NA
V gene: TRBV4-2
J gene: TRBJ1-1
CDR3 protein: CASSQIQAMNTEAFF

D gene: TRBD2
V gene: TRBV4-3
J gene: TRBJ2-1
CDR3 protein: CASSQSAISGGRSSYNEQFF

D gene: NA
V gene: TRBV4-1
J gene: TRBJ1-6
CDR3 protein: CASSQESGLGSPLHF

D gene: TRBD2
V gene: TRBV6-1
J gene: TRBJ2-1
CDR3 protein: CATRTSGGFYNEQFF

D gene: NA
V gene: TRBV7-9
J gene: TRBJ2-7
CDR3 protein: CASSRRDGLAIYEQYF

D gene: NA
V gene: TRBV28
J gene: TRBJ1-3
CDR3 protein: CASSSPMDKREVVRNTIYF

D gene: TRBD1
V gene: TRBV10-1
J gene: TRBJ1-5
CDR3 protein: CASIERGTGDNQPQHF